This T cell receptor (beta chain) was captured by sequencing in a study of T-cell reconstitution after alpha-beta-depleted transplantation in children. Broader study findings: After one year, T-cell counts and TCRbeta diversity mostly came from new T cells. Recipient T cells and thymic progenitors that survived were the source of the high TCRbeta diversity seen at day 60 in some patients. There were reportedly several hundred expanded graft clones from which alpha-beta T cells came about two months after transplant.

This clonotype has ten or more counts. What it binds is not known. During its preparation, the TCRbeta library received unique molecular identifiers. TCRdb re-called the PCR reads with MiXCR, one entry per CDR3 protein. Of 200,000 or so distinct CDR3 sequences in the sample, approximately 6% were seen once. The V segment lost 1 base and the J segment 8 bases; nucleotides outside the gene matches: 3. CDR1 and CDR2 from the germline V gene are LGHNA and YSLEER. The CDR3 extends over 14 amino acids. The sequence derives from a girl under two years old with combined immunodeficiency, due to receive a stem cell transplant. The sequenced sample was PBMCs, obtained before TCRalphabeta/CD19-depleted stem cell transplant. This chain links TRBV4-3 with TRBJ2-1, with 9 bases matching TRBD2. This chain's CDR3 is CASSQGSGSHEQFF. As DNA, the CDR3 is TGCGCCAGCAGCCAAGGTAGCGGGAGCCATGAGCAGTTCTTC.